This TCR beta chain comes out of a study of cytomegalovirus exposure and HLA in healthy donors. Study at large: Inside one of the first data releases sat around 85 million unique TCRs taken from HLA-typed donors. Among the 300 to 500 genotyped donors, around 85% were placed in the Caucasian-associated ancestry cluster.

The PCR employed 60 Vbeta primers together with 13 Jbeta primers. In the study's own analysis: Unique TCR beta chains numbered roughly 83 million in a later analysis, with around 10 million shared. Repertoires were generated with immunoSEQ multiplex PCR, while TCRdb's copy carries only in-frame clones and drops some. V and J calls and clone size are given by that table; D and trimming were obtained from the DNA. This sample has approximately 170,000 clones, with just under 80% found just once. With respect to this clone: Its specificity is unknown.

Study-wide findings and caveats: The availability of immune exposure information extended only to CMV serostatus.

The TCR originated in a man younger than 35 in good health and CMV-seropositive. What was sequenced was PBMCs.

The CDR3 coding sequence is TGCGCCAGCAGGGGACAGGAGAACACTGAAGCTTTCTTT. This codes for CASRGQENTEAFF. This rearrangement joins TRBV5-1 to TRBJ1-1; TRBD1 matches 8 bases. V was clipped by 5 bases and J by 1 base; unmatched bases: 1. Germline CDR1 is SGHRS and CDR2 is YFSETQ. This CDR3 is 13 amino acids long. The full variable domain, rest sourced from reference TRBV5-1 and TRBJ1-1, is KAGVTQTPRYLIKTRGQQVTLSCSPISGHRSVSWYQQTPGQGLQFLFEYFSETQRNKGNFPGRFSGRQFSNSRSEMNVSTLELGDSALYLCASRGQENTEAFFGQGTRLTVV.